This passage covers 29 T cell receptor beta chains from one sample sequenced in a study of cytomegalovirus exposure and HLA in healthy donors. The PCR made use of 60 Vbeta and 13 Jbeta primers. Clones were read by immunoSEQ multiplex PCR, and TCRdb kept only the in-frame ones, dropping some. This sample has about 120,000 clones, with over 70% found just once. Specimen: PBMCs. Source of these receptors: a female donor in good health and CMV-seropositive.

This sequence joins TRBV19 and TRBJ1-1, with D hard to call. CDR3 length equals 17 residues. V was shortened by 7 bases and J by 1 base, with 22 bases between the two germline ends. Germline values: CDR1 LNHDA, CDR2 SQIVND (reference sequence). In DNA, the CDR3 is TGTGCCAGTACCGATAATGGGAGGGATGGTCGGAACACTGAAGCTTTCTTT. Its translation is CASTDNGRDGRNTEAFF.

The V gene is TRBV9, the J gene TRBJ2-1; 7 nucleotides match TRBD1. Unmatched junction bases numbered 4, after V lost 4 bases and J lost 6 bases. The germline V gene encodes CDR1 SGDLS and CDR2 YYNGEE. CDR3 size: 13 residues. The CDR3 DNA is TGTGCCAGCAGCACGGCAGGGGGCAATGAGCAGTTCTTC. Translated, it gives CASSTAGGNEQFF.

In DNA, the CDR3 is TGTGCCAGTAGTATCTCCCCAGGGGGTAATGAAAAACTGTTTTTT. Translating it yields CASSISPGGNEKLFF. The rearrangement links TRBV19 to TRBJ1-4; the match to TRBD1 covers 7 bases. This CDR3 is built from 15 residues. Germline V gene sequence: CDR1 LNHDA, CDR2 SQIVND (reference sequence). V was pared by 3 bases and J by 4 bases, with 5 bases of the junction left unmatched.

V usage is TRBV6-5 and J usage is TRBJ1-5; perhaps TRBD1 as D (5 bases). With 1 base removed from V and 8 bases from J, the gap between germline ends came to 15 bases. CDR3 size: 15 residues. Germline V gives CDR1 MNHEY, CDR2 SVGAGI. The CDR3: CASSYYPLGREPQHF. CDR3 sequence (DNA): TGTGCCAGCAGTTACTACCCCTTAGGCAGGGAGCCCCAGCATTTT.

The chain employs TRBV11-2 and TRBJ2-7; TRBD1 might be the D (6 bases). Trimming cost V 3 bases and J 5 bases, with 17 bases left between them. This CDR3 contains 15 residues. CDR1 and CDR2 (germline): SGHAT, FQNNGV. The CDR3 here is CASSFEDRNYDEQYF. DNA for the CDR3: TGTGCCAGCAGCTTTGAGGACAGAAATTATGACGAGCAGTACTTC.

This clone was counted only a few times. The V call is TRBV7-6, the J call TRBJ2-7; TRBD1 aligns across 8 bases. The CDR3 is 15 amino acids. Germline lookup yields CDR1 SGHVS and CDR2 FNYEAQ. Trimming removed 5 bases from V and 3 bases from J; junction bases left unmatched: 9. CDR3 nucleotide sequence: TGTGCCAGCAGCCGTGGGCAGGGGGCCTTCTACGAGCAGTACTTC. Translation gives CASSRGQGAFYEQYF.

The chain carries TRBV25-1 and TRBJ1-4, with 8 bases aligning to TRBD1. V was clipped by 6 bases and J by 8 bases; unmatched bases: 5. Germline lookup yields CDR1 MGHDK and CDR2 SYGVNS. The CDR3 consists of 13 residues. The CDR3 DNA is TGTGCCAGCAGCAGGACAGGGAGCGAAAAACTGTTTTTT. It yields the protein CASSRTGSEKLFF.

The V call is TRBV2, the J call TRBJ1-1, with D possibly matching TRBD1 (6 bases). CDR3 length equals 15 residues. Trimming shortened V by 3 bases and J by 5 bases, and 16 bases separated the two germline ends. Germline V gene data show CDR1 as SNHLY and CDR2 as FYNNEI. The CDR3 sequence: CASSDYRGTGTEAFF. The CDR3 DNA is TGTGCCAGCAGTGATTATAGGGGGACGGGGACTGAAGCTTTCTTT.

This clone showed up just a few times. The V gene is TRBV4-1, the J gene TRBJ2-3; no clear D. Deletions cut 0 bases from V and 1 base from J, with 8 bases between. The length of the CDR3 is 15 residues. Germline V gene lookup returns CDR1 MGHRA and CDR2 YSYEKL. This CDR3 reads CASSQEGSRTDTQYF. The DNA for the CDR3 is TGCGCCAGCAGCCAAGAGGGCAGCCGCACAGATACGCAGTATTTT.

The chain employs TRBV9 and TRBJ2-6; D possibly corresponds to TRBD2 (6 bases). Looked up from germline, CDR1 is SGDLS and CDR2 is YYNGEE. The CDR3 has 17 amino acids. The V end lost 4 bases, the J end lost 0 bases, and 14 bases lay between the germline ends. The CDR3 nucleotides read TGTGCCAGCAGCCCCCGGGACTTCCCCTCTGGGGCCAACGTCCTGACTTTC. Its translation: CASSPRDFPSGANVLTF.

The chain employs TRBV14 and TRBJ1-6; D remains ambiguous. The CDR3 contains 14 residues. Germline assignment: CDR1 SGHDN and CDR2 FVKESK. V lost 3 bases and J 7 bases, leaving 10 bases between the germline ends. CDR3 amino acids: CASSQEVRNSPLHF. The CDR3 DNA sequence: TGTGCCAGCAGCCAGGAGGTTCGGAATTCACCCCTCCACTTT. Based on the CDR3 plus reference TRBV14 and TRBJ1-6, the full variable domain is EAGVTQFPSHSVIEKGQTVTLRCDPISGHDNLYWYRRVMGKEIKFLLHFVKESKQDESGMPNNRFLAERTGGTYSTLKVQPAELEDSGVYFCASSQEVRNSPLHFGNGTRLTVT.

This chain uses TRBV11-3 with TRBJ2-3; D not resolved. Germline CDR1 is SGHNT and CDR2 is YENEEA. This CDR3 region has 16 residues. The V end lost 5 bases, the J end lost 0 bases, and 15 bases lay between the germline ends. CDR3 DNA: TGTGCCAGCAGCCTACCGACACGCCTGAGCACAGATACGCAGTATTTT. Amino acids: CASSLPTRLSTDTQYF.

The chain is built from TRBV27 and TRBJ2-3; 16 bases are shared with TRBD2. Germline V gene lookup returns CDR1 MNHEY and CDR2 SMNVEV (reference sequence). This CDR3 is built from 20 residues. The V gene end was trimmed by 3 bases and the J gene end by 5 bases; junction bases not matched to a gene: 14. In DNA form, the CDR3 reads TGTGCCAGCAGTTTCTACACCGGGACTAGCGGGGGGGCCGTTAGAGATACGCAGTATTTT. Protein product: CASSFYTGTSGGAVRDTQYF.

This clone has a single count. V is TRBV4-2 and J is TRBJ1-1, with 9 bases fitting TRBD1. CDR1 LGHNA and CDR2 YNFKEQ come from the germline V gene. V was pared by 0 bases and J by 11 bases, with 13 bases of the junction left unmatched. CDR3 length: 16 residues. CDR3 sequence (DNA): TGTGCCAGCAGCCAAGATGAAAGGACAGGGGAAATCTTGGCTTTCTTT. Amino acid sequence: CASSQDERTGEILAFF.

In this sample, this clone turned up many times. CDR3: CASSLEGQGYEKLFF. The CDR3 DNA reads TGTGCCAGCAGCTTGGAGGGACAGGGGTATGAAAAACTGTTTTTT. V usage is TRBV5-6 and J usage is TRBJ1-4; 10 bases agree with TRBD1. Looked up from germline, CDR1 is SGHDT and CDR2 is YYEEEE. J gave up 6 bases and V 0 bases, and 2 bases lay outside the gene matches. The CDR3 runs 15 residues. The full variable domain, in which reference TRBV5-6 and TRBJ1-4 provide the parts outside the CDR3, is DAGVTQSPTHLIKTRGQQVTLRCSPKSGHDTVSWYQQALGQGPQFIFQYYEEEERQRGNFPDRFSGHQFPNYSSELNVNALLLGDSALYLCASSLEGQGYEKLFFGSGTQLSVL.

This rearrangement joins TRBV12-5 to TRBJ1-1, with 8 nucleotides matching TRBD1. The germline CDR1 and CDR2 sequences are LGHNT and FRNRAP. The ends lost 5 bases at V and 0 bases at J; junction bases unmatched: 5. This CDR3 is built from 15 residues. The CDR3 spells CASGPGTGLNTEAFF. For the CDR3, the DNA is TGTGCTAGTGGTCCGGGGACAGGTTTGAACACTGAAGCTTTCTTT.

V usage is TRBV19 and J usage is TRBJ1-4, with D uncertain. V gave up 6 bases and J gave up 7 bases, with 18 bases separating them. CDR3 length: 15 residues. Germline V gives CDR1 LNHDA, CDR2 SQIVND (reference sequence). The CDR3 protein is CASRGEGRGSEKLFF. DNA of the CDR3: TGTGCCAGTAGGGGAGAAGGGCGCGGCAGTGAAAAACTGTTTTTT.

This sequence joins TRBV4-3 and TRBJ2-1; the D gene is possibly TRBD2 (7 bases). The CDR3 consists of 19 residues. Germline assignment: CDR1 LGHNA and CDR2 YSLEER. V was shortened by 1 base and J by 6 bases, with 25 bases between the two germline ends. The CDR3 loop reads CASSQAGSTWGGQSNEQFF. DNA for the CDR3: TGCGCCAGCAGCCAAGCAGGATCGACGTGGGGGGGCCAAAGCAATGAGCAGTTCTTC.

This chain joins TRBV6-5 and TRBJ2-5; 7 positions match TRBD2. There are 15 residues in the CDR3. CDR1 MNHEY and CDR2 SVGAGI come from the germline V gene. Germline trimming cut 6 bases from V and 2 bases from J; bases unmatched to any gene: 9. The CDR3 DNA sequence: TGTGCCAGCAGAGGGAACGGAGCGGGACAAGAGACCCAGTACTTC. Its translation is CASRGNGAGQETQYF.

There are a few counts of this clone. The rearrangement joins TRBV19 to TRBJ1-1; D perhaps matches TRBD1 (6 bases). Deletions cut 6 bases from V and 7 bases from J, with 15 bases between. The CDR3 has 13 residues. Germline assignment: CDR1 LNHDA and CDR2 SQIVND (reference sequence). For the CDR3, the DNA is TGTGCCAGTAGCCGAATACAGGGATATGAAGCTTTCTTT. Protein sequence: CASSRIQGYEAFF.

The gene calls are TRBV29-1 and TRBJ2-5; 10 bases are a match to TRBD1. The length of the CDR3 is 12 residues. Germline trimming cut 4 bases from V and 6 bases from J; bases unmatched to any gene: 2. Germline CDR1 is SQVTM and CDR2 is ANQGSEA. The CDR3 DNA follows: TGCAGCGTTGGGGGACAGGGGAAGACCCAGTACTTC. Translation: CSVGGQGKTQYF.

The chain couples TRBV5-4 to TRBJ1-6, with 8 bases lining up with TRBD1. Per germline, CDR1 SGHNT and CDR2 YYREEE (reference sequence). V trimming: 0 bases; J trimming: 8 bases; junction bases outside the gene matches: 10. The CDR3 covers 17 residues. The CDR3 DNA is TGTGCCAGCAGCTTGGACCTTCAGGCAGGGGGCTATTCACCCCTCCACTTT. Encoded protein: CASSLDLQAGGYSPLHF.

The chain links TRBV27 to TRBJ2-5, with a weak D call TRBD2 (5 bases). In germline, CDR1 is MNHEY, CDR2 SMNVEV (reference sequence). Trimming left V 0 bases short and J 0 bases short, with 8 bases between. The CDR3 contains 15 residues. The DNA of the CDR3 is TGTGCCAGCAGTTTATCTTTCGGGAACCAAGAGACCCAGTACTTC. Its translation is CASSLSFGNQETQYF.

This rearrangement joins TRBV5-1 to TRBJ1-5; 7 nucleotides match TRBD1. CDR3 length: 16 amino acids. Looked up from germline, CDR1 is SGHRS and CDR2 is YFSETQ. V shed 1 base, J shed 4 bases, and the junction held 8 bases outside the gene matches. The CDR3 is CASSLMLGTENQPQHF. CDR3 nucleotides: TGCGCCAGCAGCTTGATGTTAGGGACAGAGAATCAGCCCCAGCATTTT. Complete variable domain (other parts from reference TRBV5-1 and TRBJ1-5): KAGVTQTPRYLIKTRGQQVTLSCSPISGHRSVSWYQQTPGQGLQFLFEYFSETQRNKGNFPGRFSGRQFSNSRSEMNVSTLELGDSALYLCASSLMLGTENQPQHFGDGTRLSIL.

This rearrangement joins TRBV4-3 to TRBJ1-2; 9 nucleotides line up with TRBD1. V dropped 1 base and J dropped 8; count of bases not matched to a gene: 8. Germline values: CDR1 LGHNA, CDR2 YSLEER. The length of the CDR3 is 15 residues. This chain's CDR3 is CASSQAQGALQGYTF. The DNA for the CDR3 is TGCGCCAGCAGCCAAGCACAGGGGGCTCTGCAAGGCTACACCTTC.

The chain joins TRBV19 to TRBJ2-1; tentatively, D is TRBD1 (5 bases). The V end was cut by 10 bases, the J end by 2 bases, with 12 bases between. CDR1 is LNHDA, CDR2 SQIVND, per germline (reference sequence). The CDR3 is 13 residues long. The chain's CDR3 is CATRRATYNEQFF. The CDR3 DNA is TGTGCCACACGCAGGGCAACCTACAATGAGCAGTTCTTC.

This chain connects TRBV6-5 to TRBJ1-2; D is unclear. V was pared by 0 bases and J by 4 bases, with 12 bases between. Germline-derived CDR1 and CDR2 are MNHEY and SVGAGI. The CDR3 totals 15 residues. This CDR3 is CASSYSTTGIYGYTF. In nucleotides, the CDR3 is TGTGCCAGCAGTTACTCGACAACGGGGATCTATGGCTACACCTTC.

The genes are TRBV5-8 and TRBJ2-5, with 9 bases matching TRBD1. CDR3 length equals 16 residues. After removal of 4 bases from V and 2 bases from J, the junction contained 9 bases not matched to a gene. Germline V gene lookup returns CDR1 SGHTS and CDR2 YDEGEE. In nucleotides, the CDR3 is TGTGCCAGCAGCGCCGGGACAGGGAACCGACAAGAGACCCAGTACTTC. Residues: CASSAGTGNRQETQYF. Full variable domain (rest looked up from reference TRBV5-8 and TRBJ2-5): EAGVTQSPTHLIKTRGQQATLRCSPISGHTSVYWYQQALGLGLQFLLWYDEGEERNRGNFPPRFSGRQFPNYSSELNVNALELEDSALYLCASSAGTGNRQETQYFGPGTRLLVL.

This rearrangement joins TRBV5-1 to TRBJ2-7; D is unclear. Germline values: CDR1 SGHRS, CDR2 YFSETQ. The CDR3 runs 13 residues. Trimming removed 0 bases from V and 6 bases from J, with 10 bases in between. As DNA, the CDR3 is TGCGCCAGCAGCTTGGTTGGCACCTCCGAGCAGTACTTC. As protein: CASSLVGTSEQYF.